The 18 T cell receptor beta chains below were found in one sample sequenced in a study of T cell repertoires in cytomegalovirus infection. Each CDR3 protein gets one entry after TCRdb re-called the reads with MiXCR. The sample holds roughly 280,000 distinct CDR3 sequences, roughly an eighth seen once. The specimen sequenced was PBMCs. The receptors originated from a human donor in good health (CMV status not recorded). Some clones in this sample may be carry-over from other donors' samples.

This clonotype showed up just a few times. The V gene is TRBV12-3 or TRBV12-4, the J gene TRBJ2-3; TRBD2 aligns across 9 bases. The trim removed 5 bases at V and 1 base at J, leaving 7 bases unmatched. The CDR3 is 16 amino acids. CDR3 nucleotide sequence: TGTGCCAGCAGTCCAGGGACTAGCCGACGCACAGATACGCAGTATTTT. Its protein product is CASSPGTSRRTDTQYF.

The rearrangement uses TRBV19 and TRBJ2-7; D may be TRBD1 (6 bases). There are 14 residues in the CDR3. Trimming shortened V by 5 bases and J by 3 bases, and 14 bases separated the two germline ends. Germline CDR1 LNHDA, CDR2 SQIVND (reference sequence). In DNA, the CDR3 is TGTGCCAGTAGTTTCTCCGGGACAAACTACGAGCAGTACTTC. This codes for CASSFSGTNYEQYF.

The rearrangement uses TRBV14 and TRBJ2-1; D gene unclear. Trimming removed 5 bases at V and 3 bases at J, with 17 bases between. The CDR3 contains 16 residues. CDR1 is SGHDN and CDR2 is FVKESK in the germline V gene. Here the CDR3 reads CASSFLEPRFYNEQFF. The CDR3 nucleotides are TGTGCCAGCAGCTTTTTGGAACCAAGGTTCTACAATGAGCAGTTCTTC.

In this sample, this clonotype turned up a few times. V usage is TRBV2 and J usage is TRBJ1-2, with D possibly TRBD1 on 6 matching bases. Germline lookup yields CDR1 SNHLY and CDR2 FYNNEI. Trimming removed 9 bases at V and 0 bases at J, with 14 bases between. The CDR3 has 14 amino acids. The CDR3 DNA reads TGTGCCAGGAGAGTGACAGGAGCTAACTATGGCTACACCTTC. Amino acid sequence: CARRVTGANYGYTF.

This clonotype was picked up many times. Written as DNA, the CDR3 is TGTGCCAGCAGCTTAGTTAGGGGGGCGGACTCCCGGGAAAGCAATCAGCCCCAGCATTTT. It yields the protein CASSLVRGADSRESNQPQHF. This chain uses TRBV7-9 with TRBJ1-5, with TRBD1 as a possible D gene (6 bases). V lost 1 base and J 1 base, leaving 23 bases between the germline ends. Germline V gives CDR1 SEHNR, CDR2 FQNEAQ (reference sequence). This CDR3 contains 20 residues. Looking up the rest from reference TRBV7-9 and TRBJ1-5 gives the full variable domain: DTGVSQNPRHKITKRGQNVTFRCDPISEHNRLYWYRQTLGQGPEFLTYFQNEAQLEKSRLLSDRFSAERPKGSFSTLEIQRTEQGDSAMYLCASSLVRGADSRESNQPQHFGDGTRLSIL.

The rearrangement uses TRBV6-6 and TRBJ1-1; tentatively, D is TRBD1 (5 bases). Looked up from germline, CDR1 is MNHNY and CDR2 is SVGAGI (reference sequence). This CDR3 has 16 amino acids. The V gene lost 6 bases and the J gene lost 1 base, with 18 bases spanning the gap. The CDR3 loop is CASSKAVQVRNTEAFF. The CDR3 region has the DNA TGTGCCAGCAGCAAGGCGGTACAGGTTAGGAACACTGAAGCTTTCTTT.

V is TRBV7-9 and J is TRBJ2-1, with TRBD2 identical over 9 bases. CDR1 is SEHNR, CDR2 FQNEAQ, per germline (reference sequence). V lost 4 bases, J lost 15 bases, and 4 bases stayed unmatched. The CDR3 covers 11 residues. The CDR3 DNA reads as TGTGCCAGCAGCTCCGGGACTAGCCTGTTCTTC. Its translation is CASSSGTSLFF.

The V and J genes are TRBV10-3 and TRBJ2-5, with 9 bases fitting TRBD2. The CDR3 extends over 14 amino acids. CDR1 is ENHRY and CDR2 is SYGVKD in the germline V gene. V was clipped by 10 bases and J by 6 bases; unmatched bases: 12. The CDR3 is CATWEAGGTKTQYF. The CDR3 region has the DNA TGTGCCACATGGGAAGCGGGGGGAACGAAGACCCAGTACTTC.

There are many counts of this clonotype. J is TRBJ2-1 and V is TRBV7-9, with 8 bases identical to TRBD1. The CDR3 sequence is 19 residues long. Germline loops: CDR1 SEHNR, CDR2 FQNEAQ (reference sequence). The V and J ends lost 3 bases and 2 bases, in that order; junction bases with no gene match: 15. The CDR3 region has the DNA TGTGCCAGCAGCTTGGTCTTAGGGGCCCCGGGACAGGCCTACAATGAGCAGTTCTTC. Its translation: CASSLVLGAPGQAYNEQFF.

The chain uses TRBV28 and TRBJ2-1; the match to TRBD2 covers 12 bases. The CDR3 totals 19 residues. Germline V gene sequence: CDR1 MDHEN, CDR2 SYDVKM. The V gene end was trimmed by 5 bases and the J gene end by 1 base; junction bases not matched to a gene: 12. CDR3 in amino acids: CASSDWLGTSGQSYNEQFF. The CDR3 nucleotides are TGTGCCAGCAGTGATTGGTTGGGGACTAGCGGGCAATCCTACAATGAGCAGTTCTTC.

This clonotype was picked up many times. The chain carries TRBV7-3 and TRBJ1-6; D gene ambiguous. CDR3 length: 14 residues. CDR1 and CDR2 from the germline V gene are SGHTA and FQGTGA. Trimming cost V 4 bases and J 7 bases, with 11 bases left between them. The CDR3 reads CASSSGLSNSPLHF. In nucleotides, the CDR3 is TGTGCCAGCAGCTCTGGACTTTCCAATTCACCCCTCCACTTT.

V gene TRBV24-1 combines with J gene TRBJ1-1, with D tentatively TRBD1 (6 bases). Trimming removed 12 bases from V and 5 bases from J, with 21 bases in between. There are 14 residues in the CDR3. Germline CDR1 and CDR2: KGHDR and SFDVKD. CDR3 region: CAVQGRSSGTEAFF. In DNA form, the CDR3 reads TGTGCCGTCCAGGGGAGGTCATCGGGAACTGAAGCTTTCTTT.

This clonotype was found many times. The CDR3 bases are TGTGCCAGCAGCTCATGGCTAGCGACCCCCTACAATGAGCAGTTCTTC. Its translation is CASSSWLATPYNEQFF. The rearrangement joins TRBV7-3 to TRBJ2-1; TRBD2 is a possible D gene (6 bases). CDR3 length: 16 amino acids. Trimming removed 4 bases at V and 2 bases at J, with 15 bases between. Germline values: CDR1 SGHTA, CDR2 FQGTGA.

As regards this clonotype: This may stem from a read error, because a much larger clone lies one nucleotide away. This chain connects TRBV10-3 to TRBJ2-2, with 9 positions matching TRBD2. Per germline, CDR1 ENHRY and CDR2 SYGVKD. The CDR3 extends over 16 amino acids. CDR3 region: CAIRASGVPNTWELFF. DNA for the CDR3: TGTGCCATCAGGGCTAGCGGGGTTCCGAACACCTGGGAGCTGTTTTTT.

The chain links TRBV19 to TRBJ1-1; D remains unclear. The V end was cut by 6 bases, the J end by 2 bases, with 7 bases between. The germline V gene encodes CDR1 LNHDA and CDR2 SQIVND (reference sequence). The CDR3 has 12 residues. CDR3 region: CASSWTNTEAFF. Written as DNA, the CDR3 is TGTGCCAGTAGCTGGACTAACACTGAAGCTTTCTTT.

This clonotype was recorded at least ten times. The V gene is TRBV7-2, the J gene TRBJ1-5, with D hard to call. Germline V gene sequence: CDR1 SGHTA, CDR2 FQGNSA. The CDR3 has 17 residues. Deletions cut 1 base from V and 4 bases from J, with 17 bases between. The CDR3 protein is CASSLGQAGSRNQPQHF. CDR3 nucleotides: TGTGCCAGCAGCTTAGGTCAGGCCGGGAGTCGGAATCAGCCCCAGCATTTT.

This clonotype was observed a few times. This chain joins TRBV6-2 or TRBV6-3 and TRBJ2-2; D gene ambiguous. Germline loops: CDR1 MNHEY, CDR2 SVGEGT. V was cut by 0 bases and J by 1 base, with 3 bases left in between. This CDR3 contains 14 residues. This chain's CDR3 is CASSYSRNTGELFF. DNA for the CDR3: TGTGCCAGCAGTTACTCGAGGAACACCGGGGAGCTGTTTTTT.

The chain employs TRBV2 and TRBJ1-6; 7 bases match TRBD1. The V segment lost 6 bases and the J segment 8 bases; nucleotides outside the gene matches: 7. CDR1 SNHLY and CDR2 FYNNEI come from the germline V gene. This CDR3 has 14 amino acids. CDR3 nucleotide sequence: TGTGCCAGCAGCCGACAGGGAAGAGATTCACCCCTCCACTTT. Protein product: CASSRQGRDSPLHF.